This T cell receptor beta chain stems from a study of blood T cell repertoires in COVID-19 (dated by TCRdb to between 2020 and 2021). Study-level background: The collaborator samples originated in the United States, Italy and Spain and spanned the acute and convalescent phases of COVID-19. The dataset comprised deeply sampled blood TCRbeta repertoires from subjects exposed to, actively infected with, or recovered from COVID-19. Samples were obtained from the ongoing ImmuneRACE study (first 160 participants) and from about 1,300 subjects provided by 6 global collaborators. Where available, HLA class I and class II types were obtained from metadata supplied by the sample provider rather than from assay-based typing. The material from the prospective study consisted of cDNA or gDNA derived from T cells, B-cell-depleted T cells, or PBMCs. Sample metadata almost always included a de-identified subject ID, COVID-19 status, age in years and sex. The repertoires were released in a freely available public database meant as a resource for research on the immune response to SARS-CoV-2.

Points on this clone: Its antigen remains undetermined. Base qualities are not provided; no much larger clone lies one nucleotide away. This sample also contains other DNA sequences that code for the same CDR3.

The research as a whole found: The quantity of clinical and demographic metadata differed by source and by participant and was supplied without curation.

The CDR3 holds 14 amino acids from the cysteine to the phenylalanine. The DNA shown is the 42-base CDR3, in frame from base 1. Per the germline V gene (reference sequence), SEHNR is the CDR1 and FQNEAQ is the CDR2. The junction shows trimming of 2 bases on V and 6 bases on J, and the gene matches do not reach 7 bases of it. TCRbeta CDR3 regions were amplified from genomic DNA using the immunoSEQ Assay, a bias-controlled multiplex PCR. In the original analysis: Nucleated cell counts per sample were estimated from amplification of reference gene primers within the assay. To quantify the absolute abundance of each unique TCRbeta CDR3 rearrangement, sequence reads were collapsed and filtered. Productive Simpson clonality was computed per sample as the square root of Simpson's diversity index over productive rearrangements. Drawn from immuneACCESS, this table holds only the in-frame rearrangements with V and J called that TCRdb kept. Clones are partly lost; checked studies trace under half to an unresolved V gene and leave the rest unexplained. For V, J and clone size, that table is used; D and trimming come from the DNA. This sample gives about 430,000 clones in total; 85% to 90% of them show up just once. The ten largest clones capture around 1.1% of the sample.

Enrolling through a virtual design, the prospective study's participants ranged in age from roughly 18 to 89 years and lived across 20 to 30 United States geographic areas. In the prospective study, cohorts were assigned on the basis of participant-reported clinical history obtained from a screening survey and a study questionnaire. For ImmuneRACE Cohort 3, a participant was defined as recovered based on two consecutive negative NP/OP PCR tests, clearance by a healthcare professional, or resolution of symptoms. In the prospective study, mobile phlebotomists collected whole blood, serum and a nasopharyngeal or oropharyngeal swab from each participant. Additional blood draws and questionnaires over an approximately 2-month period could optionally be provided by prospective study participants. Prospective study blood samples were shipped either frozen or at room temperature before DNA extraction.

Input material: PBMCs or T cells enriched from blood (not recorded which). The chain is encoded by TRBV7-9 joined to TRBJ2-7, and TRBD1 matches 7 of the central bases. This TCR was sampled from a man aged 25-45 years who had recovered from COVID-19. The sequenced DNA: TGTGCCAGCAGCTTATCAGGGGGTGGAGGCGAGCAGTACTTC. It codes for CASSLSGGGGEQYF.